The sequence of this TCR beta chain was determined in a study of shared clonotypes between healthy human individuals. General study points: Apart from blood, nothing was sampled; tissue repertoires likely differ.

The germline gives CDR1 MNHEY, CDR2 SMNVEV (reference sequence). Germline trimming cut 2 bases from V and 6 bases from J; bases unmatched to any gene: 4. The CDR3 length is 15 residues. CD45RO-negative cells were positively selected for CCR7, leaving out terminally differentiated effector memory CD45RA+ cells. Every contributor of samples was a Caucasian grown-up residing in Nashville, Tennessee. Concerning this clone itself: Its cognate antigen is unknown. The sample holds other DNA sequences that translate to the same CDR3.

Every subset's genomic DNA went evenly onto several immunoSEQ plates. TCRdb's table, derived via immunoSEQ multiplex PCR, lists solely in-frame clones and lacks some. The sample lists approximately 740,000 clones, around 92% seen once, with about 24% in the top ten. The chain recombines TRBV27 with TRBJ2-1, with 10 bases lining up with TRBD2. The sample comprised naive CD8+ T cells sorted from blood. This clonotype was sampled from a man aged 25-45 years in good health. This chain's CDR3 is CASSLGLAGVNEQFF. The CDR3 DNA is TGTGCCAGCAGTTTAGGGCTAGCGGGAGTCAATGAGCAGTTCTTC.